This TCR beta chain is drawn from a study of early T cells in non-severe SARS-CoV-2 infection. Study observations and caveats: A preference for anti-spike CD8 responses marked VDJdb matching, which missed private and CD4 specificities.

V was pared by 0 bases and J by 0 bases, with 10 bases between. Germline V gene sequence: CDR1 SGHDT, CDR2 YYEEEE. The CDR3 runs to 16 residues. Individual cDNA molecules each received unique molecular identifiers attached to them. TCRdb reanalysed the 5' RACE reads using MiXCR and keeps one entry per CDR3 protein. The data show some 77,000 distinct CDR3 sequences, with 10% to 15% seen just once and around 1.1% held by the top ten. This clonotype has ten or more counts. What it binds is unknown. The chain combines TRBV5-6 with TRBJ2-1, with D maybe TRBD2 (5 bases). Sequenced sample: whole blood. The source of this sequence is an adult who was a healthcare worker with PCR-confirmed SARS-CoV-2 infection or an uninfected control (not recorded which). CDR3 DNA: TGTGCCAGCAGCTTGGTGGACTCTCCCTCCTACAATGAGCAGTTCTTC. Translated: CASSLVDSPSYNEQFF. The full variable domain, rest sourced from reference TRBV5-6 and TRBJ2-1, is DAGVTQSPTHLIKTRGQQVTLRCSPKSGHDTVSWYQQALGQGPQFIFQYYEEEERQRGNFPDRFSGHQFPNYSSELNVNALLLGDSALYLCASSLVDSPSYNEQFFGPGTRLTVL.